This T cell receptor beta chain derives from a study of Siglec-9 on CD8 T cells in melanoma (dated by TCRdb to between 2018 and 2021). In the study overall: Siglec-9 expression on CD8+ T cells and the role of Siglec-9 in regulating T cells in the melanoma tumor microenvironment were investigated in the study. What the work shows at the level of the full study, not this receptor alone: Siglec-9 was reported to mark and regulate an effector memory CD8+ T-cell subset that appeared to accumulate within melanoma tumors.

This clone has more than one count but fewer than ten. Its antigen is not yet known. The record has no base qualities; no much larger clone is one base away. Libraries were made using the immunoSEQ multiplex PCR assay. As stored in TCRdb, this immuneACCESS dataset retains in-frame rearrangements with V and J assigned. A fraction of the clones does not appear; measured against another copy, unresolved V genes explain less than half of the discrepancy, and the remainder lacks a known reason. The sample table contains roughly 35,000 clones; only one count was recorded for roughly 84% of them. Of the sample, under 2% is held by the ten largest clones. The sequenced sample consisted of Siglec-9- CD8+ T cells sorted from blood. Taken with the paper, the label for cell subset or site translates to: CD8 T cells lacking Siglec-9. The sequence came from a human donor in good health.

The DNA is TGTGCCAGCAGCTTAGGAGTCTTTGAGCAGTTCTTC. The translation is CASSLGVFEQFF. The receptor chain draws on TRBV7-9 and TRBJ2-1; there is no confident call for the D gene. V is shortened by 1 base, J by 9 bases, and the region joining them spans 7 bases. The CDR3 has 12 amino acids, counting the end cysteine and phenylalanine. Of the read, only the CDR3 DNA is kept; its 36 bases are in frame from base 1. CDR1 and CDR2, per the germline V gene (reference sequence), are SEHNR and FQNEAQ.